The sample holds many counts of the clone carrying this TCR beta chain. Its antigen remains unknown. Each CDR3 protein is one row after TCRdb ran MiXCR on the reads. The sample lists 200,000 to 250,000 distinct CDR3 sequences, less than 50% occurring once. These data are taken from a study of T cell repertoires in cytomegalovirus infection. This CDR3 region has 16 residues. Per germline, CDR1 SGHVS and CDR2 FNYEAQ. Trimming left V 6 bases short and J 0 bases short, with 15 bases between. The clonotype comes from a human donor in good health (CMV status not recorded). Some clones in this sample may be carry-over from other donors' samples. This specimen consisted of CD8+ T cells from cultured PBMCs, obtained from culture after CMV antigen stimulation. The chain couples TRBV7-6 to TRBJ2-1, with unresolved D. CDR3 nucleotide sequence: TGTGCCAGCAGTTCTCCCGTTGGGGACTCCTACAATGAGCAGTTCTTC. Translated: CASSSPVGDSYNEQFF. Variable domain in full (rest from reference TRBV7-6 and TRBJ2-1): GAGVSQSPRYKVTKRGQDVALRCDPISGHVSLYWYRQALGQGPEFLTYFNYEAQQDKSGLPNDRFSAERPEGSISTLTIQRTEQRDSAMYRCASSSPVGDSYNEQFFGPGTRLTVL.